This T cell receptor (beta chain) was recorded in a study of shared clonotypes between healthy human individuals. This clone has just a few counts. Repertoires were generated with immunoSEQ multiplex PCR, while TCRdb's copy carries only in-frame clones and drops some. The data contain about 1 million clones, 60% to 80% of them seen just once; the ten biggest clones take up approximately 1.5%. The V gene end was trimmed by 3 bases and the J gene end by 7 bases; junction bases not matched to a gene: 11. The length of the CDR3 is 16 residues. From germline, CDR1 is LNHDA and CDR2 SQIVND (reference sequence).

V and J are TRBV19 and TRBJ1-4; 7 positions agree with TRBD1. The sequenced material came from memory CD4+ T cells sorted from blood. Stated subset: CD45RA-negative fraction. This receptor was taken from a young man in good health. The CDR3 DNA reads TGTGCCAGTAGTATTCTTTCGACAGGGAGGGGTGAAAAACTGTTTTTT. Protein: CASSILSTGRGEKLFF.